This T cell receptor beta chain was retrieved from a study of OX40 agonist ivuxolimab in advanced cancers. Overall study context: Eligibility rules accepted prior anti-PD-1, anti-PD-L1 or anti-CTLA-4 therapy, and over 35% had some.

If patients had autoimmune disease history or systemic immunosuppression, they were excluded. Samples were taken at baseline and on day 1 of cycles 4 and 7. The protocol was immunoSEQ multiplex PCR, while the TCRdb copy is restricted to in-frame clones and leaves out a portion. In the table there are about 110,000 clones, 80% to 95% of which are singletons. Sequencing was performed on CD4+ or CD8+ T cells sorted from blood, taken in a trial of the OX40 agonist ivuxolimab. The sequence was collected from an adult with an advanced solid tumor such as melanoma, head and neck, liver or kidney cancer.

This CDR3 reads CASSLGRGTDTQYF. The DNA for the CDR3 is TGTGCCAGCTCACTAGGCAGGGGCACAGATACGCAGTATTTT. The rearrangement links TRBV18 to TRBJ2-3; D is perhaps TRBD1 (5 bases). CDR3 length equals 14 residues. Germline V gene sequence: CDR1 KGHSH, CDR2 LQKENI. V shed 4 bases and J shed 1 base, with 9 bases lying between them.